The 14 T cell receptor beta chains below come from one sample, sequenced in a study of T cell changes during pregnancy in multiple sclerosis. Measured with immunoSEQ multiplex PCR; TCRdb has only the in-frame clones, and not every one. The data show around 85,000 clones, 91% seen once. This sample comprised PBMCs, obtained in the first trimester of pregnancy. All receptors derive from a female donor in good health, serving as a control in a pregnancy study. Some clones in this sample may be carry-over from other donors' samples.

This chain links TRBV14 with TRBJ2-5; D call uncertain. Germline CDR1 and CDR2: SGHDN and FVKESK. Deletions cut 2 bases from V and 4 bases from J, with 5 bases between. This CDR3 region has 12 residues. The CDR3 reads CASSQPGETQYF. In nucleotides, the CDR3 is TGTGCCAGCAGCCAACCCGGAGAGACCCAGTACTTC.

The rearrangement links TRBV28 to TRBJ2-4; 7 positions match TRBD2. This CDR3 comprises 14 residues. Trimming cost V 4 bases and J 10 bases; bases outside gene matches: 10. Germline CDR1 is MDHEN and CDR2 is SYDVKM. The CDR3 is CASSSITLGGIQYF. CDR3 sequence (DNA): TGTGCCAGCAGTTCTATAACCCTGGGGGGGATTCAGTACTTC.

The chain has TRBV6-5 and TRBJ1-2; D call uncertain. This CDR3 region has 13 residues. V was trimmed by 5 bases and J by 10 bases, leaving 17 bases between them. Germline V CDR1 and CDR2: MNHEY, SVGAGI. The CDR3: CASSGRLTRNYTF. The DNA for the CDR3 is TGTGCCAGCAGTGGAAGGTTAACGAGGAACTACACCTTC.

V gene TRBV23-1 combines with J gene TRBJ1-4; TRBD1 is a possible D gene (6 bases). TRBV23-1 is an open reading frame whose function is uncertain. Between the trimmed V and J ends, which lost 4 bases and 4 bases, there was a span of 10 bases. The CDR3 sequence is 14 residues long. The CDR3 DNA sequence: TGCGCCAGCAGTCTAAGGACAGTTAATGAAAAACTGTTTTTT. Translating it yields CASSLRTVNEKLFF.

V is TRBV28 and J is TRBJ2-2, with 7 bases lining up with TRBD1. J was trimmed by 0 bases and V by 8 bases; bases with no gene match: 3. There are 14 residues in the CDR3. Germline V lookup: CDR1 MDHEN, CDR2 SYDVKM. The DNA of the CDR3 is TGTGCCAGCCGGACAGGCGCGAACACCGGGGAGCTGTTTTTT. Translating it yields CASRTGANTGELFF.

The chain employs TRBV2 and TRBJ2-3; 7 bases agree with TRBD1. This CDR3 region has 15 residues. CDR1 and CDR2 (germline): SNHLY, FYNNEI. J was trimmed by 0 bases and V by 3 bases; bases with no gene match: 3. The chain's CDR3 is CASSEGTASTDTQYF. The DNA of the CDR3 is TGTGCCAGCAGTGAGGGGACAGCGAGCACAGATACGCAGTATTTT. The complete variable domain, with remaining parts taken from reference TRBV2 and TRBJ2-3, reads EPEVTQTPSHQVTQMGQEVILRCVPISNHLYFYWYRQILGQKVEFLVSFYNNEISEKSEIFDDQFSVERPDGSNFTLKIRSTKLEDSAMYFCASSEGTASTDTQYFGPGTRLTVL.

The rearrangement joins TRBV6-1 to TRBJ1-6, with a tentative D call TRBD1 (6 bases). V was pared by 0 bases and J by 7 bases, with 28 bases between. Germline CDR1 reads MNHNS; CDR2 reads SASEGT. The CDR3 spans 21 residues. Here the CDR3 DNA reads TGTGCCAGCAGTGAAGCGCCTTATCTTACTGAGAGGGGGATCCGAAATTCACCCCTCCACTTT. Residues: CASSEAPYLTERGIRNSPLHF.

The chain carries TRBV4-3 and TRBJ1-2; D call uncertain. The CDR3 length is 15 residues. Deletions cut 0 bases from V and 2 bases from J, with 10 bases between. Germline assignment: CDR1 LGHNA and CDR2 YSLEER. CDR3 sequence reads: CASSQELAENYGYTF. CDR3 in DNA: TGCGCCAGCAGCCAAGAACTGGCGGAAAACTATGGCTACACCTTC.

At least ten counts were recorded for this clone. The CDR3 coding sequence is TGTGCCAGCAGCCAAGAATGGAGAACCGCGGGGGAGCTGTTTTTT. It codes for CASSQEWRTAGELFF. The chain employs TRBV4-2 and TRBJ2-2; D not certain. Germline V gene sequence: CDR1 LGHNA, CDR2 YNFKEQ. Trimming took off 0 bases at V and 8 bases at J, with 13 bases between the two ends. The CDR3 is 15 amino acids.

The rearrangement joins TRBV7-6 to TRBJ2-1; TRBD2 aligns across 10 bases. The germline CDR1 and CDR2 sequences are SGHVS and FNYEAQ. The CDR3 loop spans 15 amino acids. The ends lost 1 base at V and 8 bases at J; junction bases unmatched: 5. The CDR3 region is CASSLGAGGPYEQFF. The CDR3 DNA is TGTGCCAGCAGCTTAGGAGCGGGAGGGCCTTATGAGCAGTTCTTC.

The V call is TRBV5-6, the J call TRBJ2-3, with TRBD2 matching over 8 bases. The V and J ends lost 0 bases and 12 bases, in that order; junction bases with no gene match: 12. This CDR3 comprises 15 residues. CDR1 and CDR2 (germline): SGHDT, YYEEEE. The CDR3 here is CASSLEGRGGGLQYF. The CDR3 DNA is TGTGCCAGCAGCTTGGAAGGACGGGGCGGGGGGCTTCAGTATTTT.

This chain connects TRBV19 to TRBJ2-2; 7 nucleotides line up with TRBD2. The CDR3 length is 15 residues. The ends lost 5 bases at V and 4 bases at J; junction bases unmatched: 7. From germline, CDR1 is LNHDA and CDR2 SQIVND (reference sequence). The CDR3 here is CASSSLGGSTGELFF. The CDR3 DNA is TGTGCCAGTAGTTCCCTCGGGGGGTCCACCGGGGAGCTGTTTTTT.

This chain joins TRBV10-3 and TRBJ2-7; 8 nucleotides align to TRBD1. CDR3 length: 15 residues. Germline V gene sequence: CDR1 ENHRY, CDR2 SYGVKD. Germline trimming cut 4 bases from V and 1 base from J; bases unmatched to any gene: 6. The CDR3 region has the DNA TGTGCCATCAGTGGGACACGACAGGGGTCCTACGAGCAGTACTTC. Amino acids: CAISGTRQGSYEQYF.

The V call is TRBV5-6, the J call TRBJ1-3, with a weak D call TRBD1 (6 bases). The germline V gene has CDR1 SGHDT and CDR2 YYEEEE. The length of the CDR3 is 13 residues. V dropped 9 bases and J dropped 10 bases, with 20 bases sitting between them. The CDR3 sequence: CATQQGTLSTIYF. Written as DNA, the CDR3 is TGTGCCACCCAACAGGGTACTCTATCAACCATATATTTT.